This T cell receptor (beta chain) came from a study of monozygotic twins with inflammatory bowel disease. Study-wide results and limits: IBD patients displayed reduced TCRbeta diversity (inverse Simpson) when set against healthy co-twins.

CDR1 is SGHAT and CDR2 is FQNNGV in the germline V gene. This CDR3 is built from 15 residues. Whole blood served as the source of total RNA, and no T cell sorting took place. About this clonotype itself: Its antigen is still unknown.

cDNA for TCRalpha and TCRbeta was amplified by nested PCRs of roughly 16 then nine to ten cycles. TCRdb reprocessed the 5' RACE reads and reports one entry per CDR3 protein, with no DNA. The specimen's table records around 380,000 distinct CDR3 sequences. This rearrangement joins TRBV11-2 to TRBJ1-1. Sequencing was carried out using blood. The clonotype originates from a human donor with ulcerative colitis or Crohn's disease, or a healthy co-twin of an affected twin (not recorded which). CDR3 sequence reads: CASSLSGSLNTEAFF.